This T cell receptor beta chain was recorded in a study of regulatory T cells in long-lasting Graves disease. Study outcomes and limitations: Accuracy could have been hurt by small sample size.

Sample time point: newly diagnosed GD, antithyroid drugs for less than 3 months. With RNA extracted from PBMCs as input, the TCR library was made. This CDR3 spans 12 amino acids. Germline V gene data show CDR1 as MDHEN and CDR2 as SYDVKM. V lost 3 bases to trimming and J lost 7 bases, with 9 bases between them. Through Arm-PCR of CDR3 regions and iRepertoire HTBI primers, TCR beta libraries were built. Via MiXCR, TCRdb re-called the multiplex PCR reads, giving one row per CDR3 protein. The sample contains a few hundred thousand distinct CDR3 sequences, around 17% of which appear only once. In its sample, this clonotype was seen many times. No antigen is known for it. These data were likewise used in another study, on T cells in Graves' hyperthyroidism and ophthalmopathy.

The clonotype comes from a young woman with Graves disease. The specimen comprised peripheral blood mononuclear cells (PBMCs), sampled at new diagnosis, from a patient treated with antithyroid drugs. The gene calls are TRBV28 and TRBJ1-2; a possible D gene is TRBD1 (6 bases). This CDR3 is CASSFAGVGYTF. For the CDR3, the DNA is TGTGCCAGCAGTTTCGCAGGGGTTGGCTACACCTTC.